These 19 T cell receptor beta chains share one sample of origin, sequenced in a study of blood T cell repertoires in COVID-19 (dated by TCRdb to about 2020). Library method: the immunoSEQ multiplex PCR assay. In TCRdb, the immuneACCESS table is reduced to in-frame sequences with V and J assigned. These tables do not hold every clone; where another copy was compared, an unresolved V gene accounts for under half, and the others remain unexplained. The sample includes 150,000 to 200,000 clones, with over 75% observed a single time. Around 6.3% of the sample is taken by the ten largest. The source material was peripheral blood. The receptor set was obtained from a man aged 70 or older with active or convalescent COVID-19.

The genes are TRBV7-2 and TRBJ2-7, with 12 bases that match TRBD2. Germline V gene data show CDR1 as SGHTA and CDR2 as FQGNSA. This CDR3 comprises 15 residues. With 3 bases clipped from V and 5 bases from J, the junction kept 5 bases outside the gene matches. Here the CDR3 reads CASSFSSGGADEQYF. The CDR3, as DNA: TGTGCCAGCAGCTTCTCTAGCGGGGGGGCCGACGAGCAGTACTTC.

This chain links TRBV10-2 with TRBJ1-1, with D possibly TRBD1 on 5 matching bases. The germline V gene has CDR1 WSHSY and CDR2 SAAADI. The germline V and J ends were trimmed by 6 bases and 1 base, with 12 bases remaining between them. The CDR3 contains 14 residues. CDR3 coding DNA: TGCGCCAGCAGAGGGACTCTTGGGAACACTGAAGCTTTCTTT. This sequence encodes CASRGTLGNTEAFF.

This clone occurred many times. The rearrangement links TRBV4-2 to TRBJ1-5, with no clear D. V shed 0 bases and J shed 7 bases, with 19 bases lying between them. The CDR3 has 17 residues. CDR1 is LGHNA, CDR2 YNFKEQ, per germline. The CDR3 spells CASSQDGHLMRAQPQHF. DNA for the CDR3: TGTGCCAGCAGCCAAGATGGGCACCTGATGCGGGCACAGCCCCAGCATTTT.

J is TRBJ2-7 and V is TRBV3-1 (or the pseudogene TRBV3-2), with D hard to call. Trimming shortened V by 0 bases and J by 2 bases, and 11 bases separated the two germline ends. In germline, CDR1 is LGHDT, CDR2 YNNKEL (reference sequence). CDR3 length: 15 amino acids. The CDR3 sequence: CASSQDHTETYEQYF. The CDR3 bases are TGTGCCAGCAGCCAAGATCATACAGAGACCTACGAGCAGTACTTC.

This clone occurred a few times. This rearrangement joins TRBV12-3 or TRBV12-4 to TRBJ1-1, with TRBD1 as a possible D gene (5 bases). V was cut by 5 bases and J by 0 bases, with 7 bases left in between. The CDR3 consists of 13 residues. The CDR3 DNA sequence: TGTGCCAGCAGTGCCAGGGTGAACACTGAAGCTTTCTTT. Translated: CASSARVNTEAFF.

The chain is built from TRBV30 and TRBJ1-4; 7 bases match TRBD1. The CDR3 length is 13 residues. J gave up 8 bases and V 4 bases, and 7 bases lay outside the gene matches. Germline CDR1 and CDR2: GTSNPN and SVGIG (reference sequence). CDR3 loop: CAWKGAAWEKLFF. CDR3 in DNA: TGTGCCTGGAAGGGGGCCGCGTGGGAAAAACTGTTTTTT.

This clone was counted ten times or more. The rearrangement joins TRBV6-5 to TRBJ1-2, with D possibly matching TRBD1 (6 bases). Between the trimmed V and J ends, which lost 7 bases and 4 bases, there was a span of 16 bases. Germline loops: CDR1 MNHEY, CDR2 SVGAGI. The CDR3 loop spans 14 amino acids. The CDR3 DNA sequence: TGTGCCAGCAATCCTAGGGGGTCCCTCTATGGCTACACCTTC. Translation: CASNPRGSLYGYTF.

The rearrangement links TRBV29-1 to TRBJ1-2; 7 bases are a match to TRBD1. The CDR3 runs to 12 residues. The germline V gene has CDR1 SQVTM and CDR2 ANQGSEA. V dropped 2 bases and J dropped 8; count of bases not matched to a gene: 5. CDR3 nucleotides: TGCAGCGTTGAACTAGGGGGCCTCGGCTACACCTTC. It codes for CSVELGGLGYTF.

The rearrangement uses TRBV11-2 and TRBJ1-6; TRBD1 agrees at 7 bases. CDR1 and CDR2 (germline): SGHAT, FQNNGV. Trimming removed 4 bases from V and 6 bases from J; junction bases left unmatched: 6. CDR3 length equals 15 residues. The CDR3 loop reads CASSSPRQGNSPLHF. The CDR3 region has the DNA TGTGCCAGCAGCTCCCCTCGACAGGGTAATTCACCCCTCCACTTT.

The chain is built from TRBV29-1 and TRBJ2-7, with D perhaps matching TRBD2 (6 bases). The germline V and J ends were trimmed by 3 bases and 5 bases, with 11 bases remaining between them. Germline loops: CDR1 SQVTM, CDR2 ANQGSEA. This CDR3 is built from 12 residues. As DNA, the CDR3 is TGCAGCGTTGATCGGCGGGGCGACGAGCAGTACTTC. Translation: CSVDRRGDEQYF.

The V gene is TRBV27, the J gene TRBJ1-6; D unclear. The length of the CDR3 is 16 residues. Trimming took off 7 bases at V and 0 bases at J, with 13 bases between the two ends. Germline loops: CDR1 MNHEY, CDR2 SMNVEV (reference sequence). The CDR3 region has the DNA TGTGCCAGCACCACCAGGAACAGCTCCTATAATTCACCCCTCCACTTT. Encoded protein: CASTTRNSSYNSPLHF.

The chain combines TRBV18 with TRBJ1-1; 8 bases map to TRBD1. Germline CDR1 KGHSH, CDR2 LQKENI. This CDR3 has 14 residues. V was clipped by 2 bases and J by 6 bases; unmatched bases: 5. The chain's CDR3 is CASSPGQGEAEAFF. The CDR3 coding sequence is TGTGCCAGCTCACCAGGACAGGGTGAAGCTGAAGCTTTCTTT. Complete variable domain (other parts from reference TRBV18 and TRBJ1-1): NAGVMQNPRHLVRRRGQEARLRCSPMKGHSHVYWYRQLPEEGLKFMVYLQKENIIDESGMPKERFSAEFPKEGPSILRIQQVVRGDSAAYFCASSPGQGEAEAFFGQGTRLTVV.

V and J are TRBV2 and TRBJ2-1; 10 positions agree with TRBD1. CDR1 and CDR2 from the germline V gene are SNHLY and FYNNEI. J lost 8 bases, V lost 2 bases, and 6 bases had no gene match. The CDR3 is 15 amino acids. CDR3 sequence (DNA): TGTGCCAGCAGTGAACAGACAGGGGGCTGGGATGAGCAGTTCTTC. Its translation: CASSEQTGGWDEQFF.

This clone came up a few times. The chain is built from TRBV7-2 and TRBJ2-1; D gene uncertain. From germline, CDR1 is SGHTA and CDR2 FQGNSA. The CDR3 is 13 amino acids. Between the trimmed V and J ends, which lost 7 bases and 9 bases, there was a span of 16 bases. CDR3 DNA sequence: TGTGCCAGCAAGGCGAGGATGAGTATTGAGCAGTTCTTC. Its translation is CASKARMSIEQFF.

The gene calls are TRBV7-9 and TRBJ1-1, with TRBD1 as a possible D gene (6 bases). The V and J ends lost 4 bases and 1 base respectively, with 7 bases between them. Germline V gene lookup returns CDR1 SEHNR and CDR2 FQNEAQ (reference sequence). The CDR3 runs to 13 residues. In nucleotides, the CDR3 is TGTGCCAGCAGCTCCAGGGGGAACACTGAAGCTTTCTTT. Translating gives CASSSRGNTEAFF. The variable domain in full, completed from reference TRBV7-9 and TRBJ1-1, reads DTGVSQNPRHKITKRGQNVTFRCDPISEHNRLYWYRQTLGQGPEFLTYFQNEAQLEKSRLLSDRFSAERPKGSFSTLEIQRTEQGDSAMYLCASSSRGNTEAFFGQGTRLTVV.

This clone was recorded only once. The chain uses TRBV6-1 and TRBJ1-1; D call uncertain. Per germline, CDR1 MNHNS and CDR2 SASEGT. V gave up 6 bases and J gave up 6 bases, with 17 bases separating them. The CDR3 is 14 residues long. Here the CDR3 reads CASSQTSTSAEAFF. The CDR3 DNA reads TGTGCCAGCAGCCAGACAAGTACTAGCGCTGAAGCTTTCTTT.

V gene TRBV2 combines with J gene TRBJ1-6; D gene ambiguous. V lost 5 bases and J 6 bases, leaving 8 bases between the germline ends. Germline loops: CDR1 SNHLY, CDR2 FYNNEI. This CDR3 is 13 amino acids long. CDR3: CASSPVLNSPLHF. CDR3 DNA: TGTGCCAGCAGTCCCGTCCTTAATTCACCCCTCCACTTT.

This clone appeared a few times. This rearrangement joins TRBV19 to TRBJ2-3, with unresolved D. In germline, CDR1 is LNHDA, CDR2 SQIVND (reference sequence). Between the trimmed V and J ends, which lost 5 bases and 6 bases, there was a span of 12 bases. The CDR3 totals 13 residues. CDR3 DNA: TGTGCCAGTAGTCCCCACCAAGCCGATACGCAGTATTTT. This encodes CASSPHQADTQYF.

V gene TRBV3-1 (or the pseudogene TRBV3-2) combines with J gene TRBJ2-6; 9 positions match TRBD1. V lost 4 bases to trimming and J lost 4 bases; unmatched junction nucleotides: 8. Germline V gives CDR1 LGHDT, CDR2 YNNKEL (reference sequence). This CDR3 spans 17 amino acids. Here the CDR3 reads CASSRIRDRAGANVLTF. In DNA form, the CDR3 reads TGTGCCAGCAGCCGTATCCGGGACAGGGCCGGGGCCAACGTCCTGACTTTC.